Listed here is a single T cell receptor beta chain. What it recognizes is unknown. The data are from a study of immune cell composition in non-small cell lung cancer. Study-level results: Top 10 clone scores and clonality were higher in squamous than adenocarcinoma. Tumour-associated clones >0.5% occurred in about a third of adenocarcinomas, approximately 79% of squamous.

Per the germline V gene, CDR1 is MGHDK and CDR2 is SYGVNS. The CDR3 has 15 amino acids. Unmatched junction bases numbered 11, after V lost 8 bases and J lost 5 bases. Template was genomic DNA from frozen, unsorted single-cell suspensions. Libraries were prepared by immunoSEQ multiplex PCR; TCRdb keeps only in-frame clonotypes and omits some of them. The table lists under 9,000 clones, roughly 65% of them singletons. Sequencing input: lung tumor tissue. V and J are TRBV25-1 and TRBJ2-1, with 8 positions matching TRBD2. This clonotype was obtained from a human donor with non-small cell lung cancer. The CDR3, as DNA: TGTGCCAGCCCAGCTCCGGGAGGGCCCGACAATGAGCAGTTCTTC. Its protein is CASPAPGGPDNEQFF.